The rows below give T cell receptor beta chains drawn from one sample of a study of blood T cells in healthy people across ages. MiXCR, run by TCRdb on the 5' RACE reads, gives a single entry per CDR3 protein. The sample holds over 1,500,000 distinct CDR3 sequences, about two fifths seen once. Sample: blood. These receptors came from a human donor in good health. The CDR3 runs from the conserved cysteine through the conserved F or W. Each record gives: V gene, J gene, D gene, clone size, CDR3 length, CDR3 DNA, CDR3 protein. The D gene is left open where the match is weak. Expanded clones get a size class; other rows say once, few or many, or leave the size out.

V: TRBV7-2; J: TRBJ1-1; D: -; size: few; length: 15; DNA: TGTGCCAGCAGAAACAGGGAGGGGTTGAACACTGAAGCTTTCTTT; CDR3: CASRNREGLNTEAFF
V: TRBV30; J: TRBJ2-4; D: -; size: few; length: 13; DNA: TGTGCCTGGAGTGGGGGCAGGAACATATTGCAGTACTTC; CDR3: CAWSGGRNILQYF
V: TRBV20-1; J: TRBJ2-5; D: -; size: -; length: 14; DNA: TGCAGTGCTATGGACCTGCTCACAATGAGTGTCAGGTACTTC; CDR3: CSAMDLLTMSVRYF
V: TRBV20-1; J: TRBJ2-3; D: -; size: few; length: 13; DNA: TGCAGTGCCCGAGTGTCAGTCGCGGATACGCAGTATTTT; CDR3: CSARVSVADTQYF
V: TRBV4-1; J: TRBJ2-1; D: TRBD2; size: -; length: 17; DNA: TGCGCCAGCAGCCACAAATCTAGCGGGGGGTACTACAATGAGCAGTTCTTC; CDR3: CASSHKSSGGYYNEQFF
V: TRBV20-1; J: TRBJ2-7; D: TRBD2; size: -; length: 16; DNA: TGCAGTGCTCGGGGGCTTAGCGGGGAGTCCTCCTTCGAGCAGTACTTC; CDR3: CSARGLSGESSFEQYF
V: TRBV12-3/TRBV12-4; J: TRBJ2-3; D: -; size: -; length: 15; DNA: TGTGCCAGCAGTTTGAACAGGTGGAACACAGATACGCAGTATTTT; CDR3: CASSLNRWNTDTQYF
V: TRBV11-3; J: TRBJ1-1; D: -; size: -; length: 13; DNA: TGTGCCAGCAGCAAGGTGATGAACGCTGAAGCTTTCTTT; CDR3: CASSKVMNAEAFF
V: TRBV7-2; J: TRBJ2-6; D: -; size: -; length: 14; DNA: TGTGCCAGCAGCTCCATACGGTGGGCCAACGTCCTGACTTTC; CDR3: CASSSIRWANVLTF
V: TRBV27; J: TRBJ1-2; D: -; size: -; length: 15; DNA: TGTGCCAGCAGTTTATTGGGTAGGGGACTTCATGGCTACACCTTC; CDR3: CASSLLGRGLHGYTF
V: TRBV7-9; J: TRBJ2-4; D: TRBD2; size: -; length: 16; DNA: TGTGCCAGCAGCTTAGAGGGACTACGCTTATTGAATGAGCAGTACTTC; CDR3: CASSLEGLRLLNEQYF
V: TRBV20-1; J: TRBJ1-4; D: -; size: few; length: 14; DNA: TGCAGTGCTAGCAGGACATGGGCTAATGAAAAACTGTTTTTT; CDR3: CSASRTWANEKLFF
V: TRBV7-9; J: TRBJ1-4; D: -; size: few; length: 11; DNA: TGTGCCAGCGGACTTTATGAAAAACTGTTTTTT; CDR3: CASGLYEKLFF
V: TRBV2; J: TRBJ1-1; D: -; size: few; length: 13; DNA: TGTGCCAGCAGCGCCTCCATGAACACTGAAGCTTTCTTT; CDR3: CASSASMNTEAFF
V: TRBV29-1; J: TRBJ2-1; D: TRBD2; size: -; length: 14; DNA: TGCAGCTCGGGCTTAAGACTAGCGATAAATGAGCAGTTCTTC; CDR3: CSSGLRLAINEQFF
V: TRBV12-3/TRBV12-4; J: TRBJ2-7; D: -; size: -; length: 13; DNA: TGTGCCAGCAGTCAGTCATTTGTCGGGGTGGAGTACTTC; CDR3: CASSQSFVGVEYF
V: TRBV11-2; J: TRBJ2-3; D: -; size: -; length: 17; DNA: TGTGCCAGCAGCTTCCGGACTGATACCCGCGGCACAGATACGCAGTATTTT; CDR3: CASSFRTDTRGTDTQYF